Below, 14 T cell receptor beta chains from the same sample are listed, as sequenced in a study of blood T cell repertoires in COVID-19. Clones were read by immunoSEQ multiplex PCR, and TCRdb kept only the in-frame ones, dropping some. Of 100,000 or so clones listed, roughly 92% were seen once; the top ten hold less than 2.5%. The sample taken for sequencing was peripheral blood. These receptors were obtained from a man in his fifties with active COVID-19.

The CDR3: CASSESSGGGNTIYF. The CDR3 DNA follows: TGCGCCAGCAGTGAGTCGTCAGGAGGTGGAAACACCATATATTTT. The gene calls are TRBV10-1 and TRBJ1-3; D gene unclear. Per germline, CDR1 WNHNN and CDR2 SYGVQD (reference sequence). CDR3 size: 15 residues. V was pared by 0 bases and J by 3 bases, with 9 bases between.

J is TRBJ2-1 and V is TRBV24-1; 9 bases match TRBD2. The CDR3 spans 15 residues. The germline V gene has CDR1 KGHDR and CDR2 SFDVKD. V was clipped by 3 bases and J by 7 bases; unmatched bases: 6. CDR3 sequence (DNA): TGTGCCACCAGTGATCCTAGCGGGATGAAAAATGAGCAGTTCTTC. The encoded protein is CATSDPSGMKNEQFF.

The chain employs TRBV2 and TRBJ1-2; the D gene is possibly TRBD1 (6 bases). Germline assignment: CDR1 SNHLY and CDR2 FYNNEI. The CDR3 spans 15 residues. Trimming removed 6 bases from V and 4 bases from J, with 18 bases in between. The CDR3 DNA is TGTGCCAGCAGCTACCGGGACACTCCGTTCTATGGCTACACCTTC. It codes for CASSYRDTPFYGYTF.

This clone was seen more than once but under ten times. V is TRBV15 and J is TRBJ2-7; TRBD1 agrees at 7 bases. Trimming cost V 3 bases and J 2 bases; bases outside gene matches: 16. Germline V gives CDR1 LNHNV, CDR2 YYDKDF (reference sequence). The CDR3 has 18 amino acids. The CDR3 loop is CATSSPSYRQGEAYEQYF. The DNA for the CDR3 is TGTGCCACCAGCAGCCCCTCTTATAGACAGGGTGAAGCCTACGAGCAGTACTTC. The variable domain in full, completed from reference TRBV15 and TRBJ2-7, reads DAMVIQNPRYQVTQFGKPVTLSCSQTLNHNVMYWYQQKSSQAPKLLFHYYDKDFNNEADTPDNFQSRRPNTSFCFLDIRSPGLGDTAMYLCATSSPSYRQGEAYEQYFGPGTRLTVT.

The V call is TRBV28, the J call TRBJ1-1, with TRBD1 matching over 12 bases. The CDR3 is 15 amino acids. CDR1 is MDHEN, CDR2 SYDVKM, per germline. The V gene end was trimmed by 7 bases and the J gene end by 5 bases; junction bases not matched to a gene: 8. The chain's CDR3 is CASTWWDRGRTEAFF. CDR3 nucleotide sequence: TGTGCCAGCACCTGGTGGGACAGGGGGCGTACTGAAGCTTTCTTT.

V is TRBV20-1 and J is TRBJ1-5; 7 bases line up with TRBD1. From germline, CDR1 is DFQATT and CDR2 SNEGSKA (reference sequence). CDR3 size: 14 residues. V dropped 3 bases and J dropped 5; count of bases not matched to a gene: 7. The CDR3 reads CSASSGQIDQPQHF. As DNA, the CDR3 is TGCAGTGCTAGTTCGGGACAGATCGATCAGCCCCAGCATTTT.

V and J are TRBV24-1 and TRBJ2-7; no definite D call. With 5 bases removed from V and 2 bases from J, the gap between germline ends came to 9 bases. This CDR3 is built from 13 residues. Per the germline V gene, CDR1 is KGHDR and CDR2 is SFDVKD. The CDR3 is CATSGQDPYEQYV. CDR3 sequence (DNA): TGTGCCACCAGTGGGCAAGATCCCTACGAGCAGTACGTC.

Here the CDR3 DNA reads TGCACCAGCAGCCAACGCGGTCAAGCGGGTCGGGAGCAGTACGTC. It specifies CTSSQRGQAGREQYV. J is TRBJ2-7 and V is TRBV1; the table assigns TRBD2, which was not confirmed against the DNA. TRBV1 is labeled a pseudogene. This CDR3 spans 15 amino acids.

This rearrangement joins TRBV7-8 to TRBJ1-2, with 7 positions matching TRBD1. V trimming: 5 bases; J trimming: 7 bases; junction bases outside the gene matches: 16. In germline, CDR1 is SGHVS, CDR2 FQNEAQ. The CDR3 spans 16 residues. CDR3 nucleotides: TGTGCCAGCAGCGGAAGAAGCATGACAGGGCTCGGTGGCTACACCTTC. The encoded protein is CASSGRSMTGLGGYTF. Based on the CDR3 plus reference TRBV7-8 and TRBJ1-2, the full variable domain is GAGVSQSPRYKVAKRGQDVALRCDPISGHVSLFWYQQALGQGPEFLTYFQNEAQLDKSGLPSDRFFAERPEGSVSTLKIQRTQQEDSAVYLCASSGRSMTGLGGYTFGSGTRLTVV.

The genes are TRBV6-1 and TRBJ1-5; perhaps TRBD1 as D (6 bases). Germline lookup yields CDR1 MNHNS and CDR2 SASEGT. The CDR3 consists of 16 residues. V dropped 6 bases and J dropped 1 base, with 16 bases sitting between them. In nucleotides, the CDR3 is TGTGCCAGCAGGGAAACCGGGACAATGAGCAATCAGCCCCAGCATTTT. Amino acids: CASRETGTMSNQPQHF.

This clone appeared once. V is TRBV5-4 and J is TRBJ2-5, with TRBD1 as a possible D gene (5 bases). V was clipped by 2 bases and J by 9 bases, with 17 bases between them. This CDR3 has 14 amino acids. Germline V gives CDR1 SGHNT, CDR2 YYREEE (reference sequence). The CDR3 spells CASSFAPAEGAQYF. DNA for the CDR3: TGTGCCAGCAGCTTCGCCCCGGCCGAAGGGGCCCAGTACTTC.

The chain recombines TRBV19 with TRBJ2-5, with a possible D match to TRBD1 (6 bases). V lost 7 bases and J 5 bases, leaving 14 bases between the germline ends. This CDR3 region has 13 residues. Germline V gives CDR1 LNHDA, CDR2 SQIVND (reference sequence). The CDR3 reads CASKPGTPETQYF. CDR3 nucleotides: TGTGCCAGTAAACCCGGGACACCCGAGACCCAGTACTTC. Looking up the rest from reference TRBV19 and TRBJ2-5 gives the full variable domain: DGGITQSPKYLFRKEGQNVTLSCEQNLNHDAMYWYRQDPGQGLRLIYYSQIVNDFQKGDIAEGYSVSREKKESFPLTVTSAQKNPTAFYLCASKPGTPETQYFGPGTRLLVL.

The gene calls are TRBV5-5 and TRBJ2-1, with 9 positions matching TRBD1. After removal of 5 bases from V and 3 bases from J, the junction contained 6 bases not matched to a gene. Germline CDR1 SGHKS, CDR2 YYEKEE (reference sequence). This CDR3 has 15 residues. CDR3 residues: CASRFGTGNYNEQFF. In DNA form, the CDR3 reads TGTGCCAGCAGATTTGGGACAGGGAACTACAATGAGCAGTTCTTC.

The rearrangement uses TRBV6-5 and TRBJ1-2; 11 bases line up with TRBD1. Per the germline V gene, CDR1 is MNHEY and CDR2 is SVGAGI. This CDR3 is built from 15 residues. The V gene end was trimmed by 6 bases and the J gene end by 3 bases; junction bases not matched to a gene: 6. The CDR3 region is CASRMTGQGDYGYTF. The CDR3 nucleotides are TGTGCCAGCAGGATGACGGGACAGGGGGACTATGGCTACACCTTC.